This T cell receptor beta chain was captured by sequencing in a study of early T cells in non-severe SARS-CoV-2 infection (dated by TCRdb to the early 2020s). In the study overall: TCR sequencing used bulk RNA from unsorted whole blood, so alpha and beta chains could not be paired. The research as a whole found: Matching against VDJdb was skewed toward anti-spike CD8 responses, likely underestimated virus-specific expansions, and missed private and CD4 specificities.

The CDR3 covers 14 residues, taking in both the cysteine and the phenylalanine. The retained sequence is limited to the CDR3, 42 bases, with the frame set at the first base. Via the germline V gene (reference sequence), CDR1 is LNHDA and CDR2 SQIVND. At the junction V is shortened by 6 bases and J by 4 bases, with 14 bases in between. This clonotype was counted only a few times. The antigen this receptor binds is unknown. No qualities accompany the bases; no much larger clone lies one base away. Library construction relied on 5' RACE. Instrument on record: NextSeq 500. In the TCR library protocol, unique molecular identifiers were attached to individual cDNA molecules to correct for PCR bias and sequencing error. Sequencing covered both TCR alpha and beta chains, and within each sample the abundances of alpha and beta sequences were tightly co-correlated. The original pipeline was this. Decombinator V4 was used to perform V gene, J gene and CDR3 annotation of TCR sequences. TCRs were defined as expanded if a significant change between any two time points was detected under a Poisson model with p below 0.0001. TCR abundances were normalised to the total number of TCRs sequenced in each sample and reported as counts per million. TRAV1-2 paired with TRAJ12, TRAJ20 or TRAJ33 defined MAIT TCRs, while TRAV10 paired with TRAJ18 defined iNKT TCRs. VDJdb, accessed 1 November 2021, was searched for CMV, EBV and SARS-CoV-2 annotated TCRs, excluding TCRs annotated for multiple antigens. The public reads were run again by TCRdb, first through fastp at Q25 and then through MiXCR, and only productive beta chains were kept. Each record represents a unique CDR3 protein, reported with the most common genes and DNA among its rows. The V and J calls reflect TCRdb's pipeline rather than the authors' work. This sample is represented by around 60,000 distinct CDR3 sequences; roughly 13% of them were singletons. The ten largest clones take up approximately 9.8% of the sample.

A case-control design nested within a healthcare worker cohort in London, UK, was used, with weekly nasopharyngeal swab PCR tests and blood sampling performed. Healthcare workers were recruited between 23 and 31 March 2020, during the week of the UK lockdown, and were followed weekly for up to about 15 weeks. The V and J genes are TRBV19 and TRBJ2-3, with the D gene uncertain. The sequence derives from an adult who was a healthcare worker with PCR-confirmed SARS-CoV-2 infection or an uninfected control (not recorded which). Sequenced: whole blood. The CDR3 region has the sequence CASRTLPGADTQYF. Read as DNA, the sequence is TGTGCCAGTAGAACCCTACCAGGAGCAGATACGCAGTATTTT.